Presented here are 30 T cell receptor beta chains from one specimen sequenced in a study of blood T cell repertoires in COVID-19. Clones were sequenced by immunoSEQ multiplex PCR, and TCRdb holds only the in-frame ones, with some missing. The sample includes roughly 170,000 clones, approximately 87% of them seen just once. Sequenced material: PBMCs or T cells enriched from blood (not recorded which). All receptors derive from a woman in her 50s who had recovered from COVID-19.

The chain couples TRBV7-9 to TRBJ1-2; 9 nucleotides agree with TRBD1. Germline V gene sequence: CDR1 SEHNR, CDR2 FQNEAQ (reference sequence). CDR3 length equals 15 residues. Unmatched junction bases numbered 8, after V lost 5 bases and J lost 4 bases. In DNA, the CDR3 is TGTGCCAGCAGCAACCGGGACAGGGTTCTCTATGGCTACACCTTC. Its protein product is CASSNRDRVLYGYTF.

CDR3 sequence: CASSSLRQGGSYNEQFF. CDR3 DNA sequence: TGTGCCAGCAGCTCCCTAAGACAGGGGGGGTCCTACAATGAGCAGTTCTTC. The chain has TRBV7-9 and TRBJ2-1; 9 bases line up with TRBD1. This CDR3 spans 17 amino acids. The V gene's germline CDR1 is SEHNR and CDR2 FQNEAQ (reference sequence). Losses at the gene ends were 4 bases for V and 1 base for J; bases not matched to a gene: 8.

The CDR3 is CASTLSGANVLTF. The DNA of the CDR3 is TGTGCCAGCACCTTGTCTGGGGCCAACGTCCTGACTTTC. V is TRBV6-6 and J is TRBJ2-6; D unresolved. V was shortened by 7 bases and J by 1 base, with 5 bases between the two germline ends. Germline CDR1 MNHNY, CDR2 SVGAGI (reference sequence). This CDR3 comprises 13 residues.

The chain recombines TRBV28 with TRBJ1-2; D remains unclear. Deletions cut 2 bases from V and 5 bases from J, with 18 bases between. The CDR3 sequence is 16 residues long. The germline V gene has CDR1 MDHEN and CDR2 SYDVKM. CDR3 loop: CASSLLTVKPLYGYTF. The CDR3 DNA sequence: TGTGCCAGCAGTTTACTAACCGTTAAGCCCCTTTATGGCTACACCTTC.

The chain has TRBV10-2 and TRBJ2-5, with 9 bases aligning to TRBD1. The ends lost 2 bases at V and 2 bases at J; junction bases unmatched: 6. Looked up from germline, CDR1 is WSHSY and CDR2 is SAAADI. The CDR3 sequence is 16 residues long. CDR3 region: CASSELHRGRQETQYF. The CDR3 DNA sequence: TGCGCCAGCAGTGAGCTTCACAGGGGGCGACAAGAGACCCAGTACTTC.

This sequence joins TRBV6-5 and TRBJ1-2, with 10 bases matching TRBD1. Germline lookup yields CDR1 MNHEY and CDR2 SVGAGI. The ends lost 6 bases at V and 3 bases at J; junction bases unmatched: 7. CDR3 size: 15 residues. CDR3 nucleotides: TGTGCCAGCAGGAGGGGGACAGGGGAAGACTATGGCTACACCTTC. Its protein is CASRRGTGEDYGYTF.

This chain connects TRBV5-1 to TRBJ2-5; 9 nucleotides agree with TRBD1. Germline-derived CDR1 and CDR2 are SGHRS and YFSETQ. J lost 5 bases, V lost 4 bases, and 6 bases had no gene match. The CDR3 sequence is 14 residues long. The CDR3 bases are TGCGCCAGCAGCCCAACAGGGGGCTCGGAGACCCAGTACTTC. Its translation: CASSPTGGSETQYF.

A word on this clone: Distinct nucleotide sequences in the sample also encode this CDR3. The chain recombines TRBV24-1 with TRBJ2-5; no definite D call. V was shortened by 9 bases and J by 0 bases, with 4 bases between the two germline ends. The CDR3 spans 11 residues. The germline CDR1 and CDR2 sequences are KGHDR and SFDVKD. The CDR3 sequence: CATQYQETQYF. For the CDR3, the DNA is TGTGCCACCCAGTACCAAGAGACCCAGTACTTC.

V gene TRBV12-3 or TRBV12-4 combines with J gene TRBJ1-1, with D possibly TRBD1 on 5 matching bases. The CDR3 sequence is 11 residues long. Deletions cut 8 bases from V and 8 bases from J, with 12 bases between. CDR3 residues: CASLIPGEAFF. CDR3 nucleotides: TGTGCCAGCCTCATTCCAGGGGAAGCTTTCTTT.

The DNA for the CDR3 is TGTGCCAGCAGCCAGGAAATATCGGTCGGGGTGGGTAATTCACCCCTCCACTTT. The encoded protein is CASSQEISVGVGNSPLHF. The rearrangement joins TRBV4-2 to TRBJ1-6, with D unresolved. The germline CDR1 and CDR2 sequences are LGHNA and YNFKEQ. The CDR3 consists of 18 residues. V lost 3 bases and J 6 bases, leaving 21 bases between the germline ends.

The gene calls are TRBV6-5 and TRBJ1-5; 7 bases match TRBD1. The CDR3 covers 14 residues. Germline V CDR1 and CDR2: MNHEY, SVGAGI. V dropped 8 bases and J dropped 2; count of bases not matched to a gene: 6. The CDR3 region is CASSGGPGNQPQHF. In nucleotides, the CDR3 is TGTGCCAGCTCAGGGGGGCCTGGCAATCAGCCCCAGCATTTT.

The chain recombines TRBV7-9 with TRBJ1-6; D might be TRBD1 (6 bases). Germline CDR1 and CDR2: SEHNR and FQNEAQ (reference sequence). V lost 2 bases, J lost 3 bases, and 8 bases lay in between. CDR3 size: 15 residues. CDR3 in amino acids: CASSLSRGYNSPLHF. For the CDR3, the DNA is TGTGCCAGCAGCTTATCCAGGGGCTATAATTCACCCCTCCACTTT.

The chain's CDR3 is CASSLRSGELFF. The CDR3 nucleotides are TGTGCCAGCAGTTTAAGGAGTGGGGAGCTGTTTTTT. The rearrangement joins TRBV27 to TRBJ2-2, with D uncertain. The CDR3 sequence is 12 residues long. CDR1 and CDR2 from the germline V gene are MNHEY and SMNVEV (reference sequence). V was cut by 2 bases and J by 8 bases, with 6 bases left in between.

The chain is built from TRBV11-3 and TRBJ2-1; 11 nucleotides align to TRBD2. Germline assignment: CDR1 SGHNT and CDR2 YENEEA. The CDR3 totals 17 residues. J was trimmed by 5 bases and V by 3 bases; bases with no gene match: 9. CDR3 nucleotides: TGTGCCAGCAGCTTTCGGCCGGGGACTAGCGGTAACAATGAGCAGTTCTTC. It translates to CASSFRPGTSGNNEQFF.

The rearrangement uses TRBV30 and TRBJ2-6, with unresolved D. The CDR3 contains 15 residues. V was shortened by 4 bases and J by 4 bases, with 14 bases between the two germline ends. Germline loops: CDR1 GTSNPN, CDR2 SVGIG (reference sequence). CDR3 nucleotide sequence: TGTGCCTGGAACCTTAAAGTAGCCGGGGCCAACGTCCTGACTTTC. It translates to CAWNLKVAGANVLTF.

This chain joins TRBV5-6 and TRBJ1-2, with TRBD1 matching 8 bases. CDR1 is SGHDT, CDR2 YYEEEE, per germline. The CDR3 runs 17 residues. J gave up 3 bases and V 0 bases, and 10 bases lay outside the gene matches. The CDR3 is CASSLVRRGRVDYGYTF. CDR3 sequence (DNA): TGTGCCAGCAGCTTGGTTCGCAGGGGGCGCGTTGACTATGGCTACACCTTC.

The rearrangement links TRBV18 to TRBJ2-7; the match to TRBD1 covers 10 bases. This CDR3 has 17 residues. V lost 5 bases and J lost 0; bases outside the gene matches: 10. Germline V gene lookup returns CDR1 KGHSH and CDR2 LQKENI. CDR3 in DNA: TGTGCCAGCTCATCCGGGACAGGGGACTTTAGCTCCTACGAGCAGTACGTC. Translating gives CASSSGTGDFSSYEQYV.

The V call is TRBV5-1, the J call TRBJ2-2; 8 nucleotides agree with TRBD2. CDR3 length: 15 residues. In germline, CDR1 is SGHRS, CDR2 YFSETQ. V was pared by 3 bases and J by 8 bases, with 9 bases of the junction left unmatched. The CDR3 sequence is CASSSLAGRVGELFF. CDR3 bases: TGCGCCAGCAGCTCTTTAGCGGGACGCGTTGGGGAGCTGTTTTTT.

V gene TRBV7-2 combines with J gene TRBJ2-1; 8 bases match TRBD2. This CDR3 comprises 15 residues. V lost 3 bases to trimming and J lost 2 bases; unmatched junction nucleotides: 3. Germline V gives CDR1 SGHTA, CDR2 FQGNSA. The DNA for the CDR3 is TGTGCCAGCAGCTTCACAGCGGGAGCCTACAATGAGCAGTTCTTC. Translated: CASSFTAGAYNEQFF. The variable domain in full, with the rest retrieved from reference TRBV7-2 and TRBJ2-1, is GAGVSQSPSNKVTEKGKDVELRCDPISGHTALYWYRQSLGQGLEFLIYFQGNSAPDKSGLPSDRFSAERTGGSVSTLTIQRTQQEDSAVYLCASSFTAGAYNEQFFGPGTRLTVL.

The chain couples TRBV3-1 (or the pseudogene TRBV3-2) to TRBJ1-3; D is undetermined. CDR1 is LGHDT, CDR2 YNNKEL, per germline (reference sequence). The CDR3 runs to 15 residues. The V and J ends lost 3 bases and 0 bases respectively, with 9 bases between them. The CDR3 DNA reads TGTGCCAGCAGCCAGGCTAGGAGCTCTGGAAACACCATATATTTT. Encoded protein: CASSQARSSGNTIYF.

The CDR3 bases are TGTGCCAGCAGCCGCGGATCCACTGAAGCTTTCTTT. This translates into CASSRGSTEAFF. The J gene is TRBJ1-1, the V gene TRBV12-3 or TRBV12-4; D not certain. This CDR3 region has 12 residues. V shed 6 bases and J shed 4 bases, with 9 bases lying between them.

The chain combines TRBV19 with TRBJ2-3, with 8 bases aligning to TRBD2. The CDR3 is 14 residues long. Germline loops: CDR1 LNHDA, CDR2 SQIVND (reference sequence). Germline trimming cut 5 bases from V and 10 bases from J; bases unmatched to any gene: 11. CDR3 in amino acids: CASSPGLARRAQYF. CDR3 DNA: TGTGCCAGTAGTCCTGGACTAGCTAGAAGGGCGCAGTATTTT.

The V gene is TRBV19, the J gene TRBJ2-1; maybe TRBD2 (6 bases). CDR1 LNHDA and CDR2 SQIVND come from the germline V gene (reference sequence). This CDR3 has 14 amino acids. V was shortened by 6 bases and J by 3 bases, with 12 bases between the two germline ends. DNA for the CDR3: TGTGCCAGTAGCCCCGGGGGTAACTACAATGAGCAGTTCTTC. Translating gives CASSPGGNYNEQFF.

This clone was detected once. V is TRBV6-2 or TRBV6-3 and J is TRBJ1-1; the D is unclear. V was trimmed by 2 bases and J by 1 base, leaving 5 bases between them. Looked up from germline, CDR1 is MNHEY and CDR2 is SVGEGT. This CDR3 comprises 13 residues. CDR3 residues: CASSYPGNTEAFF. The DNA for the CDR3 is TGTGCCAGCAGTTACCCGGGGAACACTGAAGCTTTCTTT.

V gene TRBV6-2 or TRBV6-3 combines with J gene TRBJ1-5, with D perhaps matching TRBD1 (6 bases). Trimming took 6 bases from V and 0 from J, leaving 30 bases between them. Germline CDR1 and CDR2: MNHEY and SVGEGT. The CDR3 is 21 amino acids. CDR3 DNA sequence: TGTGCCAGCAGCTCGATTCAATCCGGGACACCGAGCGATTATAGCAATCAGCCCCAGCATTTT. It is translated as CASSSIQSGTPSDYSNQPQHF.

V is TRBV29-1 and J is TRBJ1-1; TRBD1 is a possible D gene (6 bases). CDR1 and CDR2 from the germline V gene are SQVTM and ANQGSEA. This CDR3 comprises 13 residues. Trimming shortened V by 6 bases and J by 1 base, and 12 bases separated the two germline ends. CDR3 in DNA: TGCAGCGTCACCGGGGGGGCGAACACTGAAGCTTTCTTT. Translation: CSVTGGANTEAFF.

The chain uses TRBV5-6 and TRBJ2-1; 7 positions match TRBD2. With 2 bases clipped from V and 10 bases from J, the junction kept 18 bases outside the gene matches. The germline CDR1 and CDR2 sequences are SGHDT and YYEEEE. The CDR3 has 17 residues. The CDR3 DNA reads TGTGCCAGCAGCTTTGTAGGGGCTGGGCGGGAGCCGCGGGAGCAGTTCTTC. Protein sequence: CASSFVGAGREPREQFF.

In nucleotides, the CDR3 is TGTGCCAGTAGCCAGGGTTCCCCAGATACGCAGTATTTT. It yields the protein CASSQGSPDTQYF. V and J are TRBV19 and TRBJ2-3; D possibly corresponds to TRBD1 (5 bases). The CDR3 length is 13 residues. Germline CDR1 LNHDA, CDR2 SQIVND (reference sequence). V was clipped by 6 bases and J by 4 bases, with 11 bases between them.

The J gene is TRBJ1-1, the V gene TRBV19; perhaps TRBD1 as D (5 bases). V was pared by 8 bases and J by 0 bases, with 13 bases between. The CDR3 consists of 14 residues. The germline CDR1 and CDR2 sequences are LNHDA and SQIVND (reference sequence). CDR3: CASGTRLLNTEAFF. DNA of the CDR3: TGTGCCAGTGGGACTAGGCTCTTGAACACTGAAGCTTTCTTT.

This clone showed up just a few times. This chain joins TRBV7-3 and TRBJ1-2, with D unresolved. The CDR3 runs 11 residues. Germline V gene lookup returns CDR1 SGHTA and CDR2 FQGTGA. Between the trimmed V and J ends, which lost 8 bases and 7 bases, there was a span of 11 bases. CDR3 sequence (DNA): TGTGCCAGCGGGCAGTCCCGTGGCTACACCTTC. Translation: CASGQSRGYTF.